The 12 T cell receptor beta chains listed next were all sequenced from one sample in a study of naive and memory T cell subsets. Both TRBC1 and TRBC2 were covered by a beta constant-region primer of two equimolar oligonucleotides. The ligated cDNA underwent four PCR rounds using SP2 and nested alpha and beta constant-region primers. From the UMI-ligation and nested PCR reads, TCRdb called clonotypes with MiXCR, one entry per CDR3 protein. The sample shows 120,000 to 150,000 distinct CDR3 sequences, over 20% of them seen only once. General study points: Naive repertoires, especially CD8, held a few larger clonotypes, possibly memory cells re-expressing CD45RA.

These TCRs are of unknown antigen specificity. Specimen: naive CD4+ T cells from blood. Receptors originate from a human donor in good health.

The rearrangement links TRBV19 to TRBJ2-2; no reliable D call. The ends were cut back, 7 bases at V and 1 base at J, with 10 bases in the middle. This CDR3 comprises 14 residues. The V gene's germline CDR1 is LNHDA and CDR2 SQIVND (reference sequence). Here the CDR3 reads CASKGSLNTGELFF. DNA for the CDR3: TGTGCCAGTAAAGGTAGCCTGAACACCGGGGAGCTGTTTTTT.

Only a few counts were recorded for this clonotype. This sequence joins TRBV6-1 and TRBJ2-1; a possible D gene is TRBD2 (5 bases). V lost 4 bases and J lost 9, with 22 bases in between. This CDR3 has 16 residues. Germline loops: CDR1 MNHNS, CDR2 SASEGT. The CDR3 DNA sequence: TGTGCCAGCAGTGGACCGATACTAGGTTTAGCGAGTGAGCAGTTCTTC. Translating it yields CASSGPILGLASEQFF.

There are a few counts of this clonotype. J is TRBJ1-4 and V is TRBV5-1; D is unresolved. Germline-derived CDR1 and CDR2 are SGHRS and YFSETQ. This CDR3 comprises 13 residues. Trimming pared 5 bases from V and 8 bases from J, leaving 13 bases between. CDR3 protein: CASRFQPEEKLFF. In nucleotides, the CDR3 is TGCGCCAGCAGGTTCCAACCGGAGGAAAAACTGTTTTTT.

The rearrangement links TRBV20-1 to TRBJ1-2; a possible D gene is TRBD1 (6 bases). In germline, CDR1 is DFQATT, CDR2 SNEGSKA (reference sequence). Between the trimmed V and J ends, which lost 0 bases and 1 base, there was a span of 9 bases. This CDR3 comprises 14 residues. CDR3 coding DNA: TGCAGTGCTAGAGAGGGGGCCTATAACTATGGCTACACCTTC. Its protein product is CSAREGAYNYGYTF.

The V and J genes are TRBV12-2 and TRBJ1-3; no DNA check was done on the table's D call, TRBD1. TRBV12-2 is listed as a pseudogene. CDR3 length equals 15 residues. CDR3 nucleotides: TGTGCAAGTCGCCGGCAAGGGGTCTCTGGAAACACCATATATTTT. Protein: CASRRQGVSGNTIYF.

The rearrangement links TRBV5-1 to TRBJ2-1; maybe TRBD2 (7 bases). CDR1 and CDR2 from the germline V gene are SGHRS and YFSETQ. V was shortened by 3 bases and J by 7 bases, with 14 bases between the two germline ends. This CDR3 is built from 14 residues. CDR3 sequence: CASSWMEGGNEQFF. The CDR3 DNA reads as TGCGCCAGCAGCTGGATGGAGGGGGGGAATGAGCAGTTCTTC. The full variable domain, completed using reference TRBV5-1 and TRBJ2-1, is KAGVTQTPRYLIKTRGQQVTLSCSPISGHRSVSWYQQTPGQGLQFLFEYFSETQRNKGNFPGRFSGRQFSNSRSEMNVSTLELGDSALYLCASSWMEGGNEQFFGPGTRLTVL.

The rearrangement uses TRBV6-2 or TRBV6-3 and TRBJ1-5, with TRBD1 as a possible D gene (6 bases). V shed 1 base and J shed 6 bases, with 25 bases lying between them. There are 19 residues in the CDR3. Germline V gene lookup returns CDR1 MNHEY and CDR2 SVGEGT. The CDR3, as DNA: TGTGCCAGCAGTTACTTAATGATAATGTCACAGGGTCGTATTCAGCCCCAGCATTTT. This translates into CASSYLMIMSQGRIQPQHF.

This clonotype appeared many times. In DNA form, the CDR3 reads TGCGCCAGCAGCTCGGGACTAGCGGGAGGGAATGAGCAGTTCTTC. Protein: CASSSGLAGGNEQFF. J is TRBJ2-1 and V is TRBV5-1; 16 bases align to TRBD2. This CDR3 has 15 amino acids. Trimming took 3 bases from V and 7 from J; bases not matched to a gene: 1. Germline V gene sequence: CDR1 SGHRS, CDR2 YFSETQ.

The V call is TRBV28, the J call TRBJ1-1; D not certain. The ends were cut back, 7 bases at V and 0 bases at J, with 6 bases in the middle. Looked up from germline, CDR1 is MDHEN and CDR2 is SYDVKM. This CDR3 is 12 amino acids long. CDR3 sequence (DNA): TGTGCCAGCAAAGATATGAACACTGAAGCTTTCTTT. The encoded protein is CASKDMNTEAFF.

This clonotype was seen a single time. V and J are TRBV5-1 and TRBJ1-2; no clear D. Trimming removed 5 bases from V and 8 bases from J, with 13 bases in between. The germline V gene has CDR1 SGHRS and CDR2 YFSETQ. The CDR3 length is 12 residues. Here the CDR3 reads CASSDGEWGYTF. Written as DNA, the CDR3 is TGCGCCAGCAGTGACGGGGAGTGGGGCTACACCTTC. The whole variable domain, remainder taken from reference TRBV5-1 and TRBJ1-2, is KAGVTQTPRYLIKTRGQQVTLSCSPISGHRSVSWYQQTPGQGLQFLFEYFSETQRNKGNFPGRFSGRQFSNSRSEMNVSTLELGDSALYLCASSDGEWGYTFGSGTRLTVV.

CDR3 DNA sequence: TGTGCCAGCAGTGATTCCAGTCAGGGTGATACGCAGTATTTT. As protein: CASSDSSQGDTQYF. The rearrangement uses TRBV25-1 and TRBJ2-3, with D perhaps TRBD1 (5 bases). V dropped 3 bases and J dropped 6 bases, with 13 bases sitting between them. Germline CDR1 and CDR2: MGHDK and SYGVNS. The CDR3 is 14 residues long.

The chain carries TRBV28 and TRBJ1-4; 7 nucleotides agree with TRBD1. This CDR3 comprises 16 residues. Trimming removed 10 bases from V and 4 bases from J; junction bases left unmatched: 15. The germline gives CDR1 MDHEN, CDR2 SYDVKM. In nucleotides, the CDR3 is TGTGCCACCAGAGTCAGACAGGGAAGAAATAATGAAAAACTGTTTTTT. Translation: CATRVRQGRNNEKLFF.